This T cell receptor (beta chain) originates from a study of blood T cell repertoires in COVID-19. For the study at large: PBMCs, B-cell-depleted T cells, or T cells were the source of the cDNA or gDNA that made up the material.

As handled by the study authors: Nucleated cell counts were estimated from reference gene primer amplification. Some clones are missing from TCRdb's copy, which holds only in-frame ones; the method was immunoSEQ multiplex PCR. That table is the source of V, J and clone size, and D and trimming were worked out from the DNA. This table has 200,000 to 300,000 clones, 70% to 90% appearing once. The receptor was derived from a man in his 60s with acute or convalescent COVID-19. The sample consisted of peripheral blood.

The CDR3 nucleotides are TGTGCCATCACAGCCAGGGGAGCAGATACGCAGTATTTT. This encodes CAITARGADTQYF. J is TRBJ2-3 and V is TRBV10-3, with a tentative D call TRBD1 (6 bases). Trimming pared 7 bases from V and 4 bases from J, leaving 12 bases between. The V gene's germline CDR1 is ENHRY and CDR2 SYGVKD. The CDR3 has 13 amino acids.